The next 26 T cell receptor beta chains were all read from a single sample in a study of blood T cell repertoires in COVID-19. Assay used: immunoSEQ multiplex PCR; TCRdb lists only in-frame clones, some missing. This sample yields roughly 110,000 clones, of which approximately 84% are seen a single time; around 8.5% belongs to the top ten. The specimen was peripheral blood. Every receptor here comes from a woman aged 35 to 49 with acute or convalescent COVID-19.

The chain combines TRBV5-4 with TRBJ1-2; tentative D call: TRBD1 (6 bases). Trimming cost V 0 bases and J 3 bases, with 9 bases left between them. The CDR3 runs 14 residues. Germline assignment: CDR1 SGHNT and CDR2 YYREEE (reference sequence). The CDR3 loop reads CASSLGGGDYGYTF. The CDR3 bases are TGTGCCAGCAGCTTGGGTGGGGGCGACTATGGCTACACCTTC.

The rearrangement uses TRBV19 and TRBJ1-5; no clear D gene. The CDR3 length is 11 residues. CDR1 is LNHDA, CDR2 SQIVND, per germline (reference sequence). The V and J ends lost 5 bases and 11 bases respectively, with 10 bases between them. DNA for the CDR3: TGTGCCAGTAGTGAAGGGAGAGCCCAGCATTTT. Translation: CASSEGRAQHF. Full variable domain (remainder filled in from reference TRBV19 and TRBJ1-5): DGGITQSPKYLFRKEGQNVTLSCEQNLNHDAMYWYRQDPGQGLRLIYYSQIVNDFQKGDIAEGYSVSREKKESFPLTVTSAQKNPTAFYLCASSEGRAQHFGDGTRLSIL.

The chain employs TRBV19 and TRBJ2-2, with 9 bases aligning to TRBD1. V lost 1 base and J lost 4; bases outside the gene matches: 4. The CDR3 length is 16 residues. CDR1 and CDR2 from the germline V gene are LNHDA and SQIVND (reference sequence). The CDR3 DNA sequence: TGTGCCAGTAGTATAGGTGTGACAGGGGGCACCGGGGAGCTGTTTTTT. Amino acids: CASSIGVTGGTGELFF.

The CDR3 DNA reads as TGTGCCAGCAGTGAAGCGGGTACAGGGAATCAGCCCCAGCATTTT. Its translation: CASSEAGTGNQPQHF. The rearrangement uses TRBV6-1 and TRBJ1-5, with D maybe TRBD1 (6 bases). The CDR3 totals 15 residues. The ends were cut back, 0 bases at V and 4 bases at J, with 10 bases in the middle. CDR1 is MNHNS and CDR2 is SASEGT in the germline V gene.

The chain employs TRBV7-9 and TRBJ2-7; tentative D call: TRBD2 (5 bases). The CDR3 is made up of 14 amino acids. Germline-derived CDR1 and CDR2 are SEHNR and FQNEAQ (reference sequence). Trimming took off 1 base at V and 3 bases at J, with 10 bases between the two ends. Here the CDR3 DNA reads TGTGCCAGCAGCTTAGGACGGGGAAGCTACGAGCAGTACTTC. Protein sequence: CASSLGRGSYEQYF.

The chain carries TRBV27 and TRBJ2-3, with 12 nucleotides matching TRBD2. The CDR3 runs 19 residues. With 9 bases clipped from V and 6 bases from J, the junction kept 22 bases outside the gene matches. Germline V gene lookup returns CDR1 MNHEY and CDR2 SMNVEV (reference sequence). The CDR3 reads CASAPWARLAGGLKDTQYF. DNA for the CDR3: TGTGCCAGTGCTCCGTGGGCCCGGCTAGCGGGGGGGTTGAAGGATACGCAGTATTTT.

The V call is TRBV25-1, the J call TRBJ1-1; D is undetermined. CDR1 is MGHDK and CDR2 is SYGVNS in the germline V gene. V was shortened by 3 bases and J by 3 bases, with 14 bases between the two germline ends. The CDR3 runs 15 residues. The CDR3 loop reads CASSDLGDGDTEAFF. CDR3 in DNA: TGTGCCAGCAGTGATCTAGGTGACGGGGACACTGAAGCTTTCTTT.

The V call is TRBV29-1, the J call TRBJ1-5, with 7 bases aligning to TRBD1. Germline values: CDR1 SQVTM, CDR2 ANQGSEA. The CDR3 length is 15 residues. J lost 0 bases, V lost 5 bases, and 7 bases had no gene match. The CDR3, as DNA: TGCAGCGTTACAACGACAGGGTCTAGCAATCAGCCCCAGCATTTT. It yields the protein CSVTTTGSSNQPQHF.

CDR3 nucleotides: TGTGCCAGCGCCCGGGACAGGGGCGGTAGGCATGAGCAGTTCTTC. It codes for CASARDRGGRHEQFF. This chain connects TRBV7-2 to TRBJ2-1; TRBD1 matches at 10 bases. Germline V gene lookup returns CDR1 SGHTA and CDR2 FQGNSA. Trimming took 8 bases from V and 8 from J; bases not matched to a gene: 12. The CDR3 contains 15 residues.

In this sample, this clone turned up once. J is TRBJ2-7 and V is TRBV6-5; the D gene is possibly TRBD1 (6 bases). This CDR3 is built from 13 residues. Germline CDR1 reads MNHEY; CDR2 reads SVGAGI. The germline V and J ends were trimmed by 6 bases and 6 bases, with 15 bases remaining between them. The CDR3 DNA reads as TGTGCCAGCAGCCTAGACAGGCTAGGCGAGCAGTACTTC. As protein: CASSLDRLGEQYF.

This clone has just one count. J is TRBJ2-1 and V is TRBV14; D possibly corresponds to TRBD1 (6 bases). Germline V lookup: CDR1 SGHDN, CDR2 FVKESK. CDR3 size: 18 residues. Deletions cut 1 base from V and 5 bases from J, with 21 bases between. In DNA, the CDR3 is TGTGCCAGCAGCCAAGCTACCTTTGGGGGCCGGAGAGACAATGAGCAGTTCTTC. Protein sequence: CASSQATFGGRRDNEQFF.

CDR3 DNA sequence: TGCGCCAGCAGTCCAGGGGACTATGGCTACACCTTC. Its translation is CASSPGDYGYTF. The J gene is TRBJ1-2, the V gene TRBV5-1, with D possibly being TRBD1 (6 bases). CDR1 is SGHRS, CDR2 YFSETQ, per germline. The germline V and J ends were trimmed by 5 bases and 3 bases, with 8 bases remaining between them. The CDR3 contains 12 residues.

Only a few counts were recorded for this clone. The rearrangement links TRBV4-2 to TRBJ1-2; D gene ambiguous. The ends were cut back, 1 base at V and 2 bases at J, with 8 bases in the middle. Germline CDR1 LGHNA, CDR2 YNFKEQ. The CDR3 contains 14 residues. CDR3 DNA sequence: TGTGCCAGCAGCCAAGCACAGCTCAACTATGGCTACACCTTC. It specifies CASSQAQLNYGYTF.

J is TRBJ1-2 and V is TRBV10-3; weak D call: TRBD1 (5 bases). There are 12 residues in the CDR3. The V and J ends lost 4 bases and 7 bases respectively, with 10 bases between them. Germline V lookup: CDR1 ENHRY, CDR2 SYGVKD. CDR3 nucleotide sequence: TGTGCCATCAGTGCTCCAGGGATTGGCTACACCTTC. Residues: CAISAPGIGYTF.

The chain joins TRBV6-4 to TRBJ1-2, with 8 positions matching TRBD1. The CDR3 consists of 15 residues. The V segment lost 0 bases and the J segment 7 bases; nucleotides outside the gene matches: 7. Germline V gene data show CDR1 as MRHNA and CDR2 as SNTAGT. Here the CDR3 reads CASSDSGRGLGGYTF. CDR3 nucleotides: TGTGCCAGCAGTGACTCTGGCAGGGGGCTCGGTGGCTACACCTTC.

This chain links TRBV4-1 with TRBJ2-7, with D possibly being TRBD1 (5 bases). Trimming cost V 1 base and J 5 bases, with 18 bases left between them. The CDR3 is 16 residues long. The V gene's germline CDR1 is MGHRA and CDR2 YSYEKL. The CDR3 bases are TGCGCCAGCAGCCAAGGCCCCTCTAGGAAAGGGGACGAGCAGTACTTC. Amino acid sequence: CASSQGPSRKGDEQYF.

The chain has TRBV7-2 and TRBJ1-2; 11 bases are a match to TRBD1. Germline V CDR1 and CDR2: SGHTA, FQGNSA. This CDR3 spans 15 amino acids. Losses at the gene ends were 5 bases for V and 8 bases for J; bases not matched to a gene: 10. This chain's CDR3 is CASSGSGTGGYGYTF. CDR3 coding DNA: TGTGCCAGCAGCGGGTCCGGGACAGGGGGTTACGGCTACACCTTC.

The chain employs TRBV19 and TRBJ2-5; tentative D call: TRBD2 (6 bases). Looked up from germline, CDR1 is LNHDA and CDR2 is SQIVND (reference sequence). This CDR3 has 13 residues. V was trimmed by 5 bases and J by 7 bases, leaving 14 bases between them. The CDR3 sequence is CASSPRDLRTQYF. DNA of the CDR3: TGTGCCAGTAGTCCCCGGGACTTAAGGACCCAGTACTTC. Looking up the rest from reference TRBV19 and TRBJ2-5 gives the full variable domain: DGGITQSPKYLFRKEGQNVTLSCEQNLNHDAMYWYRQDPGQGLRLIYYSQIVNDFQKGDIAEGYSVSREKKESFPLTVTSAQKNPTAFYLCASSPRDLRTQYFGPGTRLLVL.

J is TRBJ1-1 and V is TRBV7-2; 9 nucleotides match TRBD1. Germline V lookup: CDR1 SGHTA, CDR2 FQGNSA. The ends lost 2 bases at V and 11 bases at J; junction bases unmatched: 15. The CDR3 length is 16 residues. The CDR3 spells CASSLNQMTGGGSAFF. The CDR3 DNA sequence: TGTGCCAGCAGCTTAAACCAGATGACAGGGGGAGGCTCGGCTTTCTTT. The full variable domain, completed using reference TRBV7-2 and TRBJ1-1, is GAGVSQSPSNKVTEKGKDVELRCDPISGHTALYWYRQSLGQGLEFLIYFQGNSAPDKSGLPSDRFSAERTGGSVSTLTIQRTQQEDSAVYLCASSLNQMTGGGSAFFGQGTRLTVV.

This chain connects TRBV6-6 to TRBJ1-2; the D is unclear. Germline V gene data show CDR1 as MNHNY and CDR2 as SVGAGI (reference sequence). The V end lost 2 bases, the J end lost 8 bases, and 15 bases lay between the germline ends. This CDR3 region has 14 residues. CDR3 sequence reads: CASSYNSHSMGYTF. The CDR3 nucleotides read TGTGCCAGCAGTTACAATAGCCACTCTATGGGCTACACCTTC.

The V call is TRBV11-2, the J call TRBJ1-1; TRBD1 matches at 8 bases. This CDR3 comprises 13 residues. CDR1 SGHAT and CDR2 FQNNGV come from the germline V gene. The ends lost 2 bases at V and 14 bases at J; junction bases unmatched: 10. In nucleotides, the CDR3 is TGTGCCAGCAGCTTACAGGGGGCGCGGGCTCCCTTCTTT. Encoded protein: CASSLQGARAPFF.

Only one count was recorded for this clone. This chain connects TRBV5-1 to TRBJ2-5; 7 nucleotides agree with TRBD1. Trimming at V came to 7 bases and at J to 1 base, leaving 13 bases not matched to a gene. The germline gives CDR1 SGHRS, CDR2 YFSETQ. The CDR3 totals 16 residues. The CDR3 nucleotides are TGCGCCAGCGGCCCGCAGGGGGTGGCGATCCAAGAGACCCAGTACTTC. Protein sequence: CASGPQGVAIQETQYF. Full variable domain (outside the CDR3, taken from reference TRBV5-1 and TRBJ2-5): KAGVTQTPRYLIKTRGQQVTLSCSPISGHRSVSWYQQTPGQGLQFLFEYFSETQRNKGNFPGRFSGRQFSNSRSEMNVSTLELGDSALYLCASGPQGVAIQETQYFGPGTRLLVL.

Only a few counts were recorded for this clone. The V call is TRBV9, the J call TRBJ2-7; 10 bases align to TRBD1. Germline CDR1 SGDLS, CDR2 YYNGEE. The CDR3 totals 14 residues. The ends lost 4 bases at V and 2 bases at J; junction bases unmatched: 3. The CDR3: CASSKDRGTYEQYF. The CDR3 nucleotides read TGTGCCAGCAGCAAGGACAGGGGGACCTACGAGCAGTACTTC. Supplemented by reference TRBV9 and TRBJ2-7, the full variable domain reads DSGVTQTPKHLITATGQRVTLRCSPRSGDLSVYWYQQSLDQGLQFLIQYYNGEERAKGNILERFSAQQFPDLHSELNLSSLELGDSALYFCASSKDRGTYEQYFGPGTRLTVT.

Concerning this clone itself: The sample carries other DNA sequences with the same CDR3. The chain recombines TRBV6-5 with TRBJ1-1; possible D gene TRBD1, 6 bases. Germline CDR1 is MNHEY and CDR2 is SVGAGI. Between the trimmed V and J ends, which lost 4 bases and 2 bases, there was a span of 11 bases. This CDR3 is 14 amino acids long. CDR3 bases: TGTGCCAGCAGTTCAACAGGGTTTAACACTGAAGCTTTCTTT. Its protein is CASSSTGFNTEAFF.

This sequence joins TRBV14 and TRBJ1-1; 7 bases line up with TRBD1. The CDR3 is 13 amino acids. V lost 0 bases and J lost 9; bases outside the gene matches: 4. Per germline, CDR1 SGHDN and CDR2 FVKESK. The CDR3 DNA follows: TGTGCCAGCAGCCAAGATCGGAGGGGGCAAGCTTTCTTT. This sequence encodes CASSQDRRGQAFF.

The V call is TRBV6-1, the J call TRBJ2-1; 12 nucleotides match TRBD1. The CDR3 has 14 residues. CDR1 is MNHNS and CDR2 is SASEGT in the germline V gene. Losses at the gene ends were 8 bases for V and 7 bases for J; bases not matched to a gene: 6. CDR3 sequence reads: CASLGTGGRNEQFF. In DNA, the CDR3 is TGTGCCAGCCTCGGGACAGGGGGCCGGAATGAGCAGTTCTTC.